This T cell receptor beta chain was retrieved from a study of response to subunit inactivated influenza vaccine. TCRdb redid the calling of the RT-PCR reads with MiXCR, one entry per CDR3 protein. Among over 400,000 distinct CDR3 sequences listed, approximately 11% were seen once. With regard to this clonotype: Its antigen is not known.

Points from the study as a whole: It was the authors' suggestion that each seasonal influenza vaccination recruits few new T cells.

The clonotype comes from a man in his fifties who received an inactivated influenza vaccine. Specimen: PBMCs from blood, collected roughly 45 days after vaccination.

The CDR3 here is CASSQPRDGYTF. The CDR3 nucleotides are TGTGCCAGCAGCCAACCCAGGGACGGCTACACCTTC. The rearrangement uses TRBV3-1 and TRBJ1-2, with D possibly being TRBD1 (5 bases). Germline loops: CDR1 LGHDT, CDR2 YNNKEL (reference sequence). Trimming took off 2 bases at V and 8 bases at J, with 9 bases between the two ends. CDR3 length: 12 residues.